One T cell receptor beta chain is described in this entry. Under the authors' procedure: Reference gene primer amplification gave nucleated cell count estimates. Profiled with immunoSEQ multiplex PCR; TCRdb holds only in-frame clones, not every one. V and J calls and clone size are copied from that table; D and trimming were computed from the DNA. This sample has some 150,000 clones, with roughly 90% found just once. V was pared by 0 bases and J by 4 bases, with 5 bases of the junction left unmatched. From germline, CDR1 is MNHEY and CDR2 SVGAGI. The CDR3 is made up of 15 amino acids. The data were obtained in a study of blood T cell repertoires in COVID-19. About the research overall: Some COVID-19 samples were acute and others convalescent; all came from the United States, Italy and Spain. From T cells, B-cell-depleted T cells, or PBMCs came the material, which was cDNA or gDNA.

This receptor was identified in a woman aged 45 to 65 with acute or convalescent COVID-19. Sequencing was performed on peripheral blood. V gene TRBV6-5 combines with J gene TRBJ1-2; TRBD1 matches 7 bases. The CDR3 reads CASSYSGDRPYGYTF. The CDR3 bases are TGTGCCAGCAGTTACTCGGGGGACAGACCCTATGGCTACACCTTC.